The 10 T cell receptor gamma chains listed next were all sequenced from one sample in a study of gamma-delta T cells after stem cell transplantation. TCRdb reran clone calling via CATT on the RT-PCR reads. The data show approximately 3,000 gamma-chain clones, with less than 20% seen just once and roughly 3.1% held by the top ten. Sequencing was carried out using gamma-delta T cells. The receptors originated from a human donor. It is not recorded whose cells these are; they may come from a transplant donor.

CDR3 sequence: CATWETLSSDWIKTF. The DNA for the CDR3 is TGTGCCACCTGGGAGACACTTAGTAGTGATTGGATCAAGACGTTT. This rearrangement joins TRGV4 to TRGJP2. Germline V gene sequence: CDR1 EGSTGY, CDR2 YDSYTSSV. J was trimmed by 1 base and V by 4 bases; bases with no gene match: 6. CDR3 length: 15 amino acids.

This clone was counted only a few times. The rearrangement uses TRGV3 and TRGJP2. CDR1 and CDR2 (germline): VTNTFY, YDVSTARD (reference sequence). With V trimmed by 0 bases and J by 5 bases, 6 bases remained unmatched. This CDR3 contains 15 residues. The CDR3 sequence is CATWDRQISDWIKTF. CDR3 coding DNA: TGTGCCACCTGGGACAGGCAGATCAGTGATTGGATCAAGACGTTT.

This clone occurred a few times. The chain carries TRGV4 and TRGJ1 or TRGJ2. CDR1 EGSTGY and CDR2 YDSYTSSV come from the germline V gene. The length of the CDR3 is 12 residues. V trimming: 2 bases; J trimming: 6 bases; junction bases outside the gene matches: 4. The DNA for the CDR3 is TGTGCCACCTGGGATGTTTTTTATAAGAAACTCTTT. Translating it yields CATWDVFYKKLF.

This clone was counted between two and nine times. The V and J genes are TRGV9 and TRGJ1 or TRGJ2. The CDR3 runs to 12 residues. The germline V gene encodes CDR1 GITISATS and CDR2 ISYDGTV (reference sequence). The V gene end was trimmed by 2 bases and the J gene end by 8 bases; junction bases not matched to a gene: 6. The CDR3: CALWEAPDKKLF. In nucleotides, the CDR3 is TGTGCCTTGTGGGAGGCCCCTGATAAGAAACTCTTT.

Turning to this clone: This same CDR3 is encoded by further DNA sequences in the sample. CDR3 sequence: CALWEVLNYYKKLF. The CDR3 coding sequence is TGTGCCTTGTGGGAGGTCTTGAATTATTATAAGAAACTCTTT. The rearrangement links TRGV9 to TRGJ1 or TRGJ2. Germline V gene sequence: CDR1 GITISATS, CDR2 ISYDGTV (reference sequence). Trimming removed 1 base from V and 0 bases from J; junction bases left unmatched: 3. The CDR3 runs 14 residues.

A word on this clone: Different DNA sequences within this sample yield the same CDR3. CDR3 DNA: TGTGCCACCTGGGACGGGCGCTTTTATAAGAAACTCTTT. Protein: CATWDGRFYKKLF. The chain employs TRGV2 and TRGJ1 or TRGJ2. With 0 bases clipped from V and 6 bases from J, the junction kept 5 bases outside the gene matches. The CDR3 extends over 13 amino acids. From germline, CDR1 is EGSNGY and CDR2 YDSYNSKV.

Comments on this clone: Given a much more abundant clone one base away, this may be a read error. Other DNA sequences of this sample code for an identical CDR3. The chain combines TRGV9 with TRGJ1 or TRGJ2. Germline V CDR1 and CDR2: GITISATS, ISYDGTV (reference sequence). This CDR3 region has 11 residues. The CDR3 is CALWDYYKKLF. In DNA form, the CDR3 reads TGTGCCTTGTGGGATTATTATAAGAAACTGTTT.

There are a few counts of this clone. This chain joins TRGV9 and TRGJ1 or TRGJ2. V was clipped by 1 base and J by 1 base; unmatched bases: 7. CDR1 is GITISATS and CDR2 is ISYDGTV in the germline V gene (reference sequence). The CDR3 is 15 residues long. This CDR3 is CALWEVLLNYYKKLF. The CDR3 nucleotides are TGTGCCTTGTGGGAGGTCCTCTTAAATTATTATAAGAAACTCTTT.

This clone showed up just a few times. CDR3 amino acids: CATLGPTLF. The CDR3 bases are TGTGCCACCCTAGGACCAACACTCTTT. The chain combines TRGV3 with TRGJ1 or TRGJ2. The length of the CDR3 is 9 residues. Per the germline V gene, CDR1 is VTNTFY and CDR2 is YDVSTARD (reference sequence). J lost 15 bases, V lost 9 bases, and 11 bases had no gene match.

The chain uses TRGV3 and TRGJ1 or TRGJ2. V lost 0 bases, J lost 2 bases, and 7 bases stayed unmatched. Germline CDR1 reads VTNTFY; CDR2 reads YDVSTARD (reference sequence). There are 15 residues in the CDR3. CDR3 DNA: TGTGCCACCTGGGACAGGCCTACTCATTATTATAAGAAACTCTTT. Translating it yields CATWDRPTHYYKKLF.